The clone carrying this T cell receptor beta chain was seen only a few times. Its antigen remains unidentified. The data were taken from a study of T cell repertoires in cytomegalovirus infection. Via MiXCR, TCRdb re-called the reads, giving one row per CDR3 protein. This table holds approximately 1,000,000 distinct CDR3 sequences, 30% to 40% found once. Whole-study results and caveats: Ex vivo, HLA-C-restricted CMV-specific TCR beta clonotypes prevailed over the rest of the response. Carriage of CMV together with the relevant HLA was identifiable through cumulative public TCR beta family frequency.

Unmatched junction bases numbered 7, after V lost 5 bases and J lost 5 bases. This CDR3 has 14 amino acids. CDR1 is SGHVS and CDR2 is FNYEAQ in the germline V gene. The chain carries TRBV7-6 and TRBJ2-7, with 9 nucleotides matching TRBD1. The sequence was collected from a human donor in good health (CMV status not recorded). Some clones in this sample may be carry-over from other donors' samples. This specimen was cultured CD8+ T cells from PBMCs, taken from culture after CMV antigen stimulation. The CDR3 loop reads CASSPRDRVHEQYF. The CDR3 DNA follows: TGTGCCAGCAGCCCCCGGGACAGGGTCCACGAGCAGTACTTC.